The entry below describes one TCR beta chain. This entry is derived from a study of shared clonotypes between healthy human individuals. Study information: The donor pool was made up of two women and three men aged 18 to 49.

Clones were sequenced by immunoSEQ multiplex PCR, and TCRdb holds only the in-frame ones, with some missing. The sample includes under 1,900,000 clones, around 98.5% of them seen just once. Germline V gives CDR1 SNHLY, CDR2 FYNNEI. Trimming took 6 bases from V and 4 from J, leaving 12 bases between them. This CDR3 spans 13 amino acids. Sequences were obtained from naive CD4+ T cells sorted from blood. Subset here: CD45RA+ positively selected. J is TRBJ2-5 and V is TRBV2; TRBD2 might be the D (5 bases). The TCR originated in a man aged 25-40 years in good health. This chain's CDR3 is CASRYSGIETQYF. The DNA for the CDR3 is TGTGCCAGCAGATACAGCGGAATAGAGACCCAGTACTTC.